This T cell receptor beta chain was identified during a study of cytomegalovirus exposure and HLA in healthy donors. A multiplex PCR was run with 60 Vbeta primers and 13 Jbeta primers. The data were produced by immunoSEQ multiplex PCR, yet TCRdb's version contains in-frame clones alone and is incomplete. The sample has about 140,000 clones; around 82% are singletons. This TCR came from a man between 18 and 29 years old in good health and CMV-seropositive. The source material was PBMCs.

As DNA, the CDR3 is TGTGCCAGTACTAGGGCAGGCACGAGCGGCTACACCTTC. Translating it yields CASTRAGTSGYTF. The gene calls are TRBV6-5 and TRBJ1-2; D is unclear. The germline V gene has CDR1 MNHEY and CDR2 SVGAGI. Trimming left V 9 bases short and J 8 bases short, with 19 bases between. CDR3 length: 13 amino acids.